This T cell receptor beta chain was sequenced for a study of CD8 T cells in Susac syndrome. Reverse transcription of about 0.5 to 1 ug RNA used random hexamers. The amplification used immunoSEQ multiplex PCR on TCR beta CDR3; it spanned 54 Vbeta and 13 Jbeta. Each CDR3 protein is one row after TCRdb ran MiXCR on the immunoSEQ multiplex PCR reads. The sample yields roughly 130,000 distinct CDR3 sequences, about 96% seen once. Peripheral blood CD8+ and CD4+ T cells were profiled by TCR beta sequencing. Controls were age- and sex-matched healthy donors. Negative magnetic isolation gave CD8+ and CD4+ cells; FACS enriched CD8+ TEMRA. Germline V CDR1 and CDR2: LGHDT, YNNKEL (reference sequence). The CDR3 length is 14 residues. V dropped 6 bases and J dropped 4 bases, with 15 bases sitting between them.

The sequenced sample was CD4+ T cells from PBMCs. This sequence was found in a human donor in good health. This rearrangement joins TRBV3-1 to TRBJ2-5; a weak D match, TRBD2 (5 bases). DNA for the CDR3: TGTGCCAGCAGACGTGAGGGAAAGGGAGAGACCCAGTACTTC. Translation: CASRREGKGETQYF.